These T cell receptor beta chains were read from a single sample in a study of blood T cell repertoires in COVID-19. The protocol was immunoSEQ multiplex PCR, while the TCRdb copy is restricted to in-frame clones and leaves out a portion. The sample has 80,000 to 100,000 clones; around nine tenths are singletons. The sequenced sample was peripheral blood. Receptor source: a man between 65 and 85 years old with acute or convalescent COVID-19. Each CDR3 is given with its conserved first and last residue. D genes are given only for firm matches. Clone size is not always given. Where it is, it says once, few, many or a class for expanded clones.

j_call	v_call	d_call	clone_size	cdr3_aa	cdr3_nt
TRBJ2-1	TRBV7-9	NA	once	CASSRRRTEGNEQFF	TGTGCCAGCAGCCGACGCCGCACAGAGGGCAATGAGCAGTTCTTC
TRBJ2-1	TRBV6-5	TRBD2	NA	CASSYRGGPNEQFF	TGTGCCAGCAGTTATCGGGGGGGGCCGAATGAGCAGTTCTTC
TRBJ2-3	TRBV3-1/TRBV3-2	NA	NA	CASSPTLGGGFDTQYF	TGTGCCAGCAGCCCTACTCTAGGGGGGGGCTTCGATACGCAGTATTTT
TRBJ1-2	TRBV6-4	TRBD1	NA	CASSGAGGRYGYTF	TGTGCCAGCAGTGGGGCAGGGGGCCGCTATGGCTACACCTTC
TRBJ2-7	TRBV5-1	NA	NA	CASSLNIPPGEQYF	TGCGCCAGCAGCTTGAATATCCCTCCGGGCGAGCAGTACTTC
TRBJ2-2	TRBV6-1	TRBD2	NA	CASSEGAGLEELFF	TGTGCCAGCAGTGAAGGAGCGGGACTTGAGGAGCTGTTTTTT
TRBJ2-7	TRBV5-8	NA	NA	CASSLAEYEQYF	TGTGCCAGCAGCTTGGCAGAATACGAGCAGTACTTC
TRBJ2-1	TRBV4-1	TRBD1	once	CASSQEGQGNEQFF	TGCGCCAGCAGCCAAGAAGGACAGGGAAATGAGCAGTTCTTC
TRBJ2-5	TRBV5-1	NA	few	CASSLGGFKLQETQYF	TGCGCCAGCAGCTTGGGAGGATTCAAGCTTCAAGAGACCCAGTACTTC
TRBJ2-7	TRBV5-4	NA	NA	CASSTGLPSSYEQYF	TGTGCCAGCAGCACGGGACTTCCGAGCTCCTACGAGCAGTACTTC
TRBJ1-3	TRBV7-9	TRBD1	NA	CASSLAGQVSGNTIYF	TGTGCCAGCAGCTTAGCGGGACAGGTCTCTGGAAACACCATATATTTT
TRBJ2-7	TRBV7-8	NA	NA	CASSLAGGQVADEQYF	TGTGCCAGCAGCTTAGCGGGGGGGCAGGTGGCCGACGAGCAGTACTTC
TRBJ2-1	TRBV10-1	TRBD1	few	CASSKYRGNEQFF	TGCGCCAGCAGTAAATACAGGGGGAATGAGCAGTTCTTC
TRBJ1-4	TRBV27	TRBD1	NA	CASTTGQGGTNEKLFF	TGTGCCAGCACCACGGGACAGGGGGGCACTAATGAAAAACTGTTTTTT
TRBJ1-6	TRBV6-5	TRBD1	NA	CASTRQGPNSPLHF	TGTGCCAGCACCCGACAGGGGCCTAATTCACCCCTCCACTTT
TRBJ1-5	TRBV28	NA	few	CASSFGRGNQPQHF	TGTGCCAGCAGTTTCGGGAGGGGCAATCAGCCCCAGCATTTT
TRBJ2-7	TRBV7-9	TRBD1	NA	CASSLAGTGNGQYF	TGTGCCAGCAGCTTAGCTGGGACAGGGAATGGGCAGTACTTC
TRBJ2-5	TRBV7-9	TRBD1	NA	CASSSIDRVETQYF	TGTGCCAGCAGCTCAATCGACAGGGTGGAGACCCAGTACTTC
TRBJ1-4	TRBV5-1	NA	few	CASSFLGSGNEKLFF	TGCGCCAGCAGCTTTCTGGGGAGTGGTAATGAAAAACTGTTTTTT
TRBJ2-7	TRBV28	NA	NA	CASSPSGPGLSYEQYF	TGTGCCAGCAGCCCAAGCGGGCCAGGGCTCTCCTACGAGCAGTACTTC
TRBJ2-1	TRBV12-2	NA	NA	CASRPPTISHEQFF	TGTGCAAGTCGTCCACCCACTATCAGCCATGAGCAGTTCTTC
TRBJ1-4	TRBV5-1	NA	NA	CASSLDPGANEKLFF	TGCGCCAGCAGCTTGGATCCGGGTGCTAATGAAAAACTGTTTTTT
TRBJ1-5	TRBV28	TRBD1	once	CASSKRDRGLSNQPQHF	TGTGCCAGCAGTAAGCGCGACAGGGGGTTAAGCAATCAGCCCCAGCATTTT
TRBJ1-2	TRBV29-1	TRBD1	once	CSVEVGQGAKGYTF	TGCAGCGTTGAAGTTGGGCAGGGGGCGAAAGGCTACACCTTC
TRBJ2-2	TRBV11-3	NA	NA	CASSPNRVTGELFF	TGTGCCAGCAGCCCCAACAGGGTCACCGGGGAGCTGTTTTTT
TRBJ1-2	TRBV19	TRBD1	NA	CASSPGQGADYGYTF	TGTGCCAGTAGCCCGGGACAGGGGGCAGACTATGGCTACACCTTC
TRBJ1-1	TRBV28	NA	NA	CASRGDGVTEAFF	TGTGCCAGCAGAGGAGACGGGGTGACTGAAGCTTTCTTT
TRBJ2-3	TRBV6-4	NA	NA	CATQNQRGLGTQYF	TGTGCCACACAAAACCAGCGAGGGTTAGGTACGCAGTATTTT
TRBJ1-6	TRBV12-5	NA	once	CASGLTPVGGDNSPLHF	TGTGCTAGTGGTTTAACCCCCGTAGGAGGGGACAATTCACCCCTCCACTTT